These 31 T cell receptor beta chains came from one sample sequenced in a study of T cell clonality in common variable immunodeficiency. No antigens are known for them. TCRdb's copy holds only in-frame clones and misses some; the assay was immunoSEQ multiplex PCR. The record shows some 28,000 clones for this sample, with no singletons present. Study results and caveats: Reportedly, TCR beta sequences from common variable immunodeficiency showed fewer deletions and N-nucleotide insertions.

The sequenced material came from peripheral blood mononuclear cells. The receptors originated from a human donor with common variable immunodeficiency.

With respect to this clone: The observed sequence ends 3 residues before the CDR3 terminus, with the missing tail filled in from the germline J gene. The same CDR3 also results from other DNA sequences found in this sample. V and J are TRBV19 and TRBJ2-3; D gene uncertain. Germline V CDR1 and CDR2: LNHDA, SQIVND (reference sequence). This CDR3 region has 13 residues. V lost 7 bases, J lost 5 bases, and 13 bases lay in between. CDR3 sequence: CASTYLLRDTQYF. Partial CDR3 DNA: TGTGCCAGTACCTATCTGCTTCGAGATACG.

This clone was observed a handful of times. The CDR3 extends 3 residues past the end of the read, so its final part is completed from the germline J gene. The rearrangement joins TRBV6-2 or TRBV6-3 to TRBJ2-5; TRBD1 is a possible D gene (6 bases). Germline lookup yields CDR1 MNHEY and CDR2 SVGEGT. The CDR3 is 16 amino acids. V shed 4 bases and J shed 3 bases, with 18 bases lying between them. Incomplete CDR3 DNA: TGTGCCAGCAGTTTAACCCCGGGACACCCAAAAGAGACC. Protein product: CASSLTPGHPKET. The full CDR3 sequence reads CASSLTPGHPKETQYF.

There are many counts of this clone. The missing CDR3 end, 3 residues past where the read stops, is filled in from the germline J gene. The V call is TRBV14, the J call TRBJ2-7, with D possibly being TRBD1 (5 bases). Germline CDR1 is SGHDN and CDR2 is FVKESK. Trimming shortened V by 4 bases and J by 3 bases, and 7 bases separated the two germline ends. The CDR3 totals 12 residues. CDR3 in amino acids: CASSPTGYEQYF. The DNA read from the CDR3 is TGTGCCAGCAGCCCAACAGGCTACGAG.

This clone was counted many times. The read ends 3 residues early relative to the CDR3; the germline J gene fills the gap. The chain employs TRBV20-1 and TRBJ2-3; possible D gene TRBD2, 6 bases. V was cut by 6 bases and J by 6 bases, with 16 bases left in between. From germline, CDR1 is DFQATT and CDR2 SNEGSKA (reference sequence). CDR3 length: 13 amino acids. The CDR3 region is CSAPRVEGDTQYF. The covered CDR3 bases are TGCAGTGCACCTCGAGTGGAGGGGGATACG.

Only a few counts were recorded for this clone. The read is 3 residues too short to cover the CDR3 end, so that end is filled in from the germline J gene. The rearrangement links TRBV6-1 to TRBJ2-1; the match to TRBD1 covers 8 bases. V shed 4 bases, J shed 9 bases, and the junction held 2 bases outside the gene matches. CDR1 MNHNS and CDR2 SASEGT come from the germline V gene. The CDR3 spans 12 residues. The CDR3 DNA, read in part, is TGTGCCAGCAGTGTAGGACAGGGTGAG. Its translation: CASSVGQGE. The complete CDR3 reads CASSVGQGEQFF.

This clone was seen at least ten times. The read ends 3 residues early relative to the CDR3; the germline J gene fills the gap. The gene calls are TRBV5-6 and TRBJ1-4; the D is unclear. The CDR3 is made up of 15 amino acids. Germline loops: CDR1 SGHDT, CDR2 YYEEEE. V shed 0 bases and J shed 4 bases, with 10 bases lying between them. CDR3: CASSLVRGNNEKLFF. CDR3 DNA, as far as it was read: TGTGCCAGCAGCTTGGTACGGGGTAATAATGAAAAA.

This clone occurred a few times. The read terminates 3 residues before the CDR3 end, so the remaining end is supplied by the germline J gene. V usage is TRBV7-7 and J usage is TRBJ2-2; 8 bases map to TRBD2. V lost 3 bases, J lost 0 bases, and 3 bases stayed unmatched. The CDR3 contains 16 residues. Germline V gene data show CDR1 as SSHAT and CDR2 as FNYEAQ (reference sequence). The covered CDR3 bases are TGTGCCAGCAGCTTGTCGGGGGGGGCGAACACCGGGGAG. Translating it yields CASSLSGGANTGE. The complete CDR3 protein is CASSLSGGANTGELFF.

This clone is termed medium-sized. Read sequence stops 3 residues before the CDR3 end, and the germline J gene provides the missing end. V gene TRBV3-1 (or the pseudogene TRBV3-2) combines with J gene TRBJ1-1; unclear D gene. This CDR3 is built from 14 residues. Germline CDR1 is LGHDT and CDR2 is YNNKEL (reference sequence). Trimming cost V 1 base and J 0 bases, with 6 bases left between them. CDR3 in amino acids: CASSQGQMNTEAFF. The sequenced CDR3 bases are TGTGCCAGCAGCCAAGGTCAGATGAACACTGAA.

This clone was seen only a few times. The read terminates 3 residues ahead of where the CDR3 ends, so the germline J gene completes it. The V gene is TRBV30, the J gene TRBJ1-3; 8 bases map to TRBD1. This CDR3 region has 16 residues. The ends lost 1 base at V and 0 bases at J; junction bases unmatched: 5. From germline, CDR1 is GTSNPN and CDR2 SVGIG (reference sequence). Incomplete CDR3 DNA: TGTGCCTGGAGTGACCGGGACAGGAGCTCTGGAAACACC. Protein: CAWSDRDRSSGNT. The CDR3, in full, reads CAWSDRDRSSGNTIYF.

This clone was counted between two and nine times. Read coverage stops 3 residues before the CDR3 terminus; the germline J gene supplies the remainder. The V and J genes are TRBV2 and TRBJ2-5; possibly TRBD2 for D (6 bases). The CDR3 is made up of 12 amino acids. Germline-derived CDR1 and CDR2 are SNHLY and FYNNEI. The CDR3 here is CASSEAGGTQYF. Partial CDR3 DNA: TGTGCCAGCAGTGAAGCGGGGGGTACC.

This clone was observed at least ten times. This chain's CDR3 is CSGRGSGDTQYF. CDR3 bases read: TGCAGCGGGAGGGGTTCGGGAGATACG. J is TRBJ2-3 and V is TRBV29-1; tentatively, D is TRBD2 (6 bases). Coverage ceases 3 residues before the CDR3 finishes, and the germline J gene fills in the end. CDR3 size: 12 residues. Germline CDR1 SQVTM, CDR2 ANQGSEA. The V gene lost 7 bases and the J gene lost 5 bases, with 13 bases spanning the gap.

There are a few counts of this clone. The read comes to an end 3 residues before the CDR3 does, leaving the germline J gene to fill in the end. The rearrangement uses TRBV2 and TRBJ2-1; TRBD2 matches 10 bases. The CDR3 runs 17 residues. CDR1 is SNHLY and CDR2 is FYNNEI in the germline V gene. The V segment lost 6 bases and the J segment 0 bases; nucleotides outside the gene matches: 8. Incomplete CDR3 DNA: TGTGCCAGCAGCGCCGCTCCTAGCGGGAGCTCCTACAATGAG. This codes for CASSAAPSGSSYNE. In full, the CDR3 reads CASSAAPSGSSYNEQFF.

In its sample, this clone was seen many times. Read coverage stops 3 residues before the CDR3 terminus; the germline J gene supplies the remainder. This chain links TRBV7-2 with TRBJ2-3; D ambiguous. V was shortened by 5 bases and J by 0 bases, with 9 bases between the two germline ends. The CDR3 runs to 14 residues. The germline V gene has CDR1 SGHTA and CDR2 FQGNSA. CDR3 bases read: TGTGCCAGCAGCCCCCTAGGTAGCACAGATACG. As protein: CASSPLGSTDT. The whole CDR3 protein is CASSPLGSTDTQYF.

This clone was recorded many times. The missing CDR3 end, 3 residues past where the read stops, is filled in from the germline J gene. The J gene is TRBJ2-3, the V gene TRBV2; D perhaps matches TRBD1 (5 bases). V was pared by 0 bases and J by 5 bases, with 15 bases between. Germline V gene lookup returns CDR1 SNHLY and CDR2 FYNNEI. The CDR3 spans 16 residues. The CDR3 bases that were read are TGTGCCAGCAGTGAAGCTAGGGTAAGGGGTGGAGATACG. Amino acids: CASSEARVRGGDT. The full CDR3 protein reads CASSEARVRGGDTQYF.

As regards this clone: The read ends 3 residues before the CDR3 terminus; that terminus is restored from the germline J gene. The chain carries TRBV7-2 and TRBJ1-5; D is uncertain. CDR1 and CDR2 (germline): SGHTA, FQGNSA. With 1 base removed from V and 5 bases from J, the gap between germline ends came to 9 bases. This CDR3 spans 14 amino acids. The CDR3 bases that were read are TGTGCCAGCAGCTTAGAAGGCGGATATCAGCCC. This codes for CASSLEGGYQP. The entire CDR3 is CASSLEGGYQPQHF. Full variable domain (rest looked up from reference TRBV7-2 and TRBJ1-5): GAGVSQSPSNKVTEKGKDVELRCDPISGHTALYWYRQSLGQGLEFLIYFQGNSAPDKSGLPSDRFSAERTGGSVSTLTIQRTQQEDSAVYLCASSLEGGYQPQHFGDGTRLSIL.

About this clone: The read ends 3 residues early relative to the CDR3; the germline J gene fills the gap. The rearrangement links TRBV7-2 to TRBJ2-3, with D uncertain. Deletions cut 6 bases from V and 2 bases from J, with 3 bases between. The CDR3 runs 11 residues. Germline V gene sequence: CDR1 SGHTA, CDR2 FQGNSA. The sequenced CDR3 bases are TGTGCCAGCAGTTACACAGATACG. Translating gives CASSYTDT. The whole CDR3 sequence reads CASSYTDTQYF.

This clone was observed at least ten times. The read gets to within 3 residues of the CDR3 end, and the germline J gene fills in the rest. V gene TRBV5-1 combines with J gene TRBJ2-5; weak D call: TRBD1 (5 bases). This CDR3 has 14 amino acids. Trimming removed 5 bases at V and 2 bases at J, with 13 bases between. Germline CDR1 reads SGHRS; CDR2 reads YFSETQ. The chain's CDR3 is CASSFDSFQETQYF. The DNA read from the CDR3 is TGCGCCAGCAGTTTCGACAGTTTTCAAGAGACC.

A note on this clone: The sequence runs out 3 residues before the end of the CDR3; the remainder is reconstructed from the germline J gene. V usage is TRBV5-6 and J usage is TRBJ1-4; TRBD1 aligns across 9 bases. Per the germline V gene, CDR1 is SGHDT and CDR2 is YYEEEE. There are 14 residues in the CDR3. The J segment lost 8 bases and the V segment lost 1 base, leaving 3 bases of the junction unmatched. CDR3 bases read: TGTGCCAGCAGCTTGCAGGGGACAGGGGAAAAA. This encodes CASSLQGTGEK. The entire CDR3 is CASSLQGTGEKLFF.

CDR3 residues: CASSPGGPYGYTF. The DNA read from the CDR3 is TGTGCCAGCAGCCCAGGGGGCCCCTATGGC. V usage is TRBV7-2 and J usage is TRBJ1-2; TRBD1 matches 8 bases. The read stops 3 residues short of the end of the CDR3; the missing end is completed from the germline J gene. V dropped 5 bases and J dropped 4; count of bases not matched to a gene: 3. The CDR3 loop spans 13 amino acids. The V gene's germline CDR1 is SGHTA and CDR2 FQGNSA.

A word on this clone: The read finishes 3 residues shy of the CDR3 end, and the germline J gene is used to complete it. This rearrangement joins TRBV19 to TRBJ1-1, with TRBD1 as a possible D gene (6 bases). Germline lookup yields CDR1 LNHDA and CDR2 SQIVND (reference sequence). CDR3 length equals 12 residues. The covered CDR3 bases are TGTGCCAGCAATCTAGGGGGAGGCAAA. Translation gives CASNLGGGK. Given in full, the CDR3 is CASNLGGGKAFF.

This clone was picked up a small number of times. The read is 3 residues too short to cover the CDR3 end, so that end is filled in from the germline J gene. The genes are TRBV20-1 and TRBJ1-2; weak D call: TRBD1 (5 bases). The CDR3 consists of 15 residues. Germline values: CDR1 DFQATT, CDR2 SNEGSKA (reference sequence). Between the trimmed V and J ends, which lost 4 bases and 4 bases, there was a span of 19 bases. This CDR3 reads CSATLQAGNTYGYTF. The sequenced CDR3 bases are TGCAGTGCTACCCTTCAAGCAGGGAATACCTATGGC.

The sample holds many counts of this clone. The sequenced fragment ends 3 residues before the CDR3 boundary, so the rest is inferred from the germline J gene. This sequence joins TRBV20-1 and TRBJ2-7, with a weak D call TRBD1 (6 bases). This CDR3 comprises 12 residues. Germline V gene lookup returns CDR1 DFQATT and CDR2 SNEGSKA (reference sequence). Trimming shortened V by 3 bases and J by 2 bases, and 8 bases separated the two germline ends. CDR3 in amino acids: CSARTGTYEQYF. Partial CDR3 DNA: TGCAGTGCTAGGACAGGTACCTACGAG.

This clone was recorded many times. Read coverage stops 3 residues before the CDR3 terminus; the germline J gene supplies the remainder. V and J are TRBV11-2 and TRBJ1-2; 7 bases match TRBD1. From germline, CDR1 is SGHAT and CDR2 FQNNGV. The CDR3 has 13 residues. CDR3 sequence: CASSYSGTVGYTF. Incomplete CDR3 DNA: TGTGCCAGCAGTTACTCCGGGACAGTAGGC.

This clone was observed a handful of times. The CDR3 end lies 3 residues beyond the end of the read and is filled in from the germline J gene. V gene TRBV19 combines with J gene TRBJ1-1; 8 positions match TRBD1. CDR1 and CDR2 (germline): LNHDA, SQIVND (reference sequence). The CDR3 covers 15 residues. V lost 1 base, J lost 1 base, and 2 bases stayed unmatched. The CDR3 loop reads CASSIGGTGNTEAFF. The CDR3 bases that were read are TGTGCCAGTAGTATAGGCGGGACAGGGAACACTGAA.

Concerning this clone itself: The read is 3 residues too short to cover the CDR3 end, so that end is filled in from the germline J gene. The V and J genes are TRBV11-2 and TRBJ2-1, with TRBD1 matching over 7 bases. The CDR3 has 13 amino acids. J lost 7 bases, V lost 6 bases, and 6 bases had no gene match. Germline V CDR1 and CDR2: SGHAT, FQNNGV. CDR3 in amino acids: CASRTVQGNEQFF. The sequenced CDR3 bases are TGTGCCAGCAGGACGGTACAGGGGAATGAG.

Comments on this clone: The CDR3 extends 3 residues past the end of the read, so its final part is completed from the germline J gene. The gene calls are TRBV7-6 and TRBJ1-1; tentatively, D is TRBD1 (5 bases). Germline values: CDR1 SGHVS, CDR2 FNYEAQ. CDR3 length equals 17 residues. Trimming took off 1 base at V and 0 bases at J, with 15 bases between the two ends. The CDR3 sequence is CASSLVENQDMNTEAFF. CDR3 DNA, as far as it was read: TGTGCCAGCAGCTTAGTAGAGAATCAGGACATGAACACTGAA.

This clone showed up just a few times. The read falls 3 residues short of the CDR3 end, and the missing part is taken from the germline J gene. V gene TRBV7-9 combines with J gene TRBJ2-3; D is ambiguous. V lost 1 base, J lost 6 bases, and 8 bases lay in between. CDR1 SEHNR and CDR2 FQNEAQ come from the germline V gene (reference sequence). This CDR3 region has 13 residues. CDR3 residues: CASSLVSTDTQYF. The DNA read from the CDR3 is TGTGCCAGCAGCTTAGTTAGTACCGATACG. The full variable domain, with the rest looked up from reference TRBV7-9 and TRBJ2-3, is DTGVSQNPRHKITKRGQNVTFRCDPISEHNRLYWYRQTLGQGPEFLTYFQNEAQLEKSRLLSDRFSAERPKGSFSTLEIQRTEQGDSAMYLCASSLVSTDTQYFGPGTRLTVL.

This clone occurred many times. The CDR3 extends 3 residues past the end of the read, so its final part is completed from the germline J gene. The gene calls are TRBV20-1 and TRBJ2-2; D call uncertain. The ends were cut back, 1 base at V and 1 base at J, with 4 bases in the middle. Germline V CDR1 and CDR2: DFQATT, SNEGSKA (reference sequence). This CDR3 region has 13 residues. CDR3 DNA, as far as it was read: TGCAGTGCTAGAGGGCAGAACACCGGGGAG. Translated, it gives CSARGQNTGE. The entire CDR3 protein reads CSARGQNTGELFF.

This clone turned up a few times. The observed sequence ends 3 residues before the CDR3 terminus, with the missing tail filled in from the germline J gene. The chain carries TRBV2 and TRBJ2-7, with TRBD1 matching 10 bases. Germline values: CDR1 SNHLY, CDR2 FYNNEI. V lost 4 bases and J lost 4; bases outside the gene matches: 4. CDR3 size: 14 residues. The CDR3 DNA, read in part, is TGTGCCAGCAGTGGGGGGACAGGGGTATACGAG. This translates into CASSGGTGVYE. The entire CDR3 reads CASSGGTGVYEQYF.

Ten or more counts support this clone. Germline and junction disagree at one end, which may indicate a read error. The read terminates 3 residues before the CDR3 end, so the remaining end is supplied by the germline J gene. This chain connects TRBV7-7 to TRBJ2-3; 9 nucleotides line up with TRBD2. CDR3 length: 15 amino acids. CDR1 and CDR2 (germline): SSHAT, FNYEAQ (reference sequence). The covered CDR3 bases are TGTGCTAGCAGCTTAGGTCCTAGCGGGGAAGATACG. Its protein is CASSLGPSGEDT. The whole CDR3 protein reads CASSLGPSGEDTQYF.

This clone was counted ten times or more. CDR3 bases read: TGTGCCAGCAGCTACGGACAGGGGGTCCAAGAGACC. As protein: CASSYGQGVQET. The whole CDR3 protein reads CASSYGQGVQETQYF. The chain has TRBV5-4 and TRBJ2-5, with 10 bases that match TRBD1. The sequence runs out 3 residues before the end of the CDR3; the remainder is reconstructed from the germline J gene. Germline CDR1 is SGHNT and CDR2 is YYREEE (reference sequence). Trimming removed 3 bases from V and 1 base from J; junction bases left unmatched: 3. The CDR3 spans 15 residues.